This TCR beta chain was recovered during a study of blood T cell repertoires in COVID-19. The overall study: The United States, Italy and Spain provided the acute and convalescent COVID-19 samples. T cells, B-cell-depleted T cells, or PBMCs supplied cDNA or gDNA.

The CDR3 extends over 15 amino acids. The germline V gene encodes CDR1 MNHEY and CDR2 SMNVEV (reference sequence). V lost 4 bases, J lost 0 bases, and 5 bases stayed unmatched. Original analysis: Reference gene primer amplification gave nucleated cell count estimates. The data were produced by immunoSEQ multiplex PCR, yet TCRdb's version contains in-frame clones alone and is incomplete. D and trimming come from the DNA, and the V and J calls and clone size come from that table. This table has 200,000 to 250,000 clones, nearly 90% appearing once. The genes are TRBV27 and TRBJ2-5, with TRBD1 matching over 7 bases. The sequence was collected from a young woman who had recovered from COVID-19. The specimen was peripheral blood. The chain's CDR3 is CASSSNRGYQETQYF. CDR3 nucleotides: TGTGCCAGCAGTTCCAACAGGGGATACCAAGAGACCCAGTACTTC.